The 13 T cell receptor beta chains in this list originate from one sample, sequenced in a study of identical twins. TCRdb processed the 5' RACE reads anew with MiXCR; each CDR3 protein has one entry. The table lists some 100,000 distinct CDR3 sequences, about 6.1% of them singletons. The specimen was memory T cells sorted from blood. All receptors derive from a woman in her fifties or sixties in good health.

This clonotype appeared many times. The chain joins TRBV3-1 to TRBJ2-1; D possibly corresponds to TRBD2 (5 bases). The V end was cut by 4 bases, the J end by 12 bases, with 13 bases between. Per the germline V gene, CDR1 is LGHDT and CDR2 is YNNKEL (reference sequence). This CDR3 spans 12 amino acids. The CDR3 loop reads CASSPEGGVQFF. The DNA for the CDR3 is TGTGCCAGCAGCCCTGAGGGTGGCGTGCAGTTCTTC.

This clonotype was detected many times. This chain connects TRBV30 to TRBJ2-2, with a tentative D call TRBD1 (6 bases). CDR3 length: 13 amino acids. Germline V gene sequence: CDR1 GTSNPN, CDR2 SVGIG (reference sequence). V gave up 8 bases and J gave up 5 bases, with 15 bases separating them. CDR3 in amino acids: CARRTGRTGELFF. The CDR3 nucleotides read TGTGCCCGACGTACAGGGAGAACCGGGGAGCTGTTTTTT.

This clonotype was seen repeatedly, ten times or more. This rearrangement joins TRBV20-1 to TRBJ2-7; 9 bases map to TRBD1. Per the germline V gene, CDR1 is DFQATT and CDR2 is SNEGSKA (reference sequence). V lost 4 bases, J lost 3 bases, and 10 bases stayed unmatched. The length of the CDR3 is 15 residues. The CDR3 nucleotides are TGCAGTGCTAAGAAGCGGGACAGGGTTAACTACGAGCAGTACTTC. It codes for CSAKKRDRVNYEQYF.

At least ten counts were recorded for this clonotype. J is TRBJ1-1 and V is TRBV20-1; 9 bases map to TRBD1. In germline, CDR1 is DFQATT, CDR2 SNEGSKA (reference sequence). V was pared by 0 bases and J by 5 bases, with 4 bases of the junction left unmatched. The CDR3 consists of 14 residues. DNA of the CDR3: TGCAGTGCTAGAGACCCGACAGGGGGAACTGAAGCTTTCTTT. It yields the protein CSARDPTGGTEAFF.

This clonotype was seen at least ten times. V gene TRBV29-1 combines with J gene TRBJ1-2; a weak D match, TRBD1 (5 bases). V was shortened by 3 bases and J by 7 bases, with 15 bases between the two germline ends. The germline V gene encodes CDR1 SQVTM and CDR2 ANQGSEA. This CDR3 is built from 13 residues. The CDR3 loop is CSVESGLGRGYTF. CDR3 sequence (DNA): TGCAGCGTTGAGTCAGGGCTTGGTCGTGGCTACACCTTC.

This clonotype was counted a few times. The CDR3 DNA sequence: TGTGCCAGCAGCTTTTCCGCCAGGACTGGATCCTACAATGAGCAGTTCTTC. Translated: CASSFSARTGSYNEQFF. This chain joins TRBV7-8 and TRBJ2-1; tentatively, D is TRBD2 (5 bases). There are 17 residues in the CDR3. Germline V gene data show CDR1 as SGHVS and CDR2 as FQNEAQ. V was clipped by 3 bases and J by 1 base, with 16 bases between them.

The chain couples TRBV20-1 to TRBJ2-5; 8 bases agree with TRBD2. The length of the CDR3 is 12 residues. V trimming: 6 bases; J trimming: 9 bases; junction bases outside the gene matches: 9. Germline CDR1 reads DFQATT; CDR2 reads SNEGSKA (reference sequence). In DNA form, the CDR3 reads TGCAGTGCCACGACTAGCGCCACGGCCCAGTACTTC. It codes for CSATTSATAQYF.

This clonotype appeared many times. The chain uses TRBV10-3 and TRBJ2-1; tentatively, D is TRBD1 or TRBD2 (5 bases each). Trimming cost V 10 bases and J 7 bases, with 20 bases left between them. CDR3 length: 14 residues. Germline-derived CDR1 and CDR2 are ENHRY and SYGVKD. As DNA, the CDR3 is TGTGCCACCGAGTCGGGGCGGGCTATGAATGAGCAGTTCTTC. This encodes CATESGRAMNEQFF.

This clonotype was counted at least ten times. The chain joins TRBV7-2 to TRBJ1-4, with D tentatively TRBD1 (5 bases). V was clipped by 5 bases and J by 7 bases, with 17 bases between them. Germline V lookup: CDR1 SGHTA, CDR2 FQGNSA. The CDR3 covers 15 residues. CDR3 DNA sequence: TGTGCCAGCAGCCAGCCGGGACCCGGCGGTGAAAAACTGTTTTTT. Translated, it gives CASSQPGPGGEKLFF.

V is TRBV3-1 and J is TRBJ2-5; TRBD1 agrees at 8 bases. This CDR3 has 14 amino acids. Germline V lookup: CDR1 LGHDT, CDR2 YNNKEL (reference sequence). The ends lost 3 bases at V and 7 bases at J; junction bases unmatched: 7. This CDR3 reads CASSHPGQGLTQYF. CDR3 sequence (DNA): TGTGCCAGCAGCCATCCCGGACAGGGCTTGACCCAGTACTTC.

The genes are TRBV29-1 and TRBJ1-2, with D possibly matching TRBD1 (6 bases). V dropped 3 bases and J dropped 5 bases, with 19 bases sitting between them. CDR3 length: 15 amino acids. Germline V gene lookup returns CDR1 SQVTM and CDR2 ANQGSEA. The CDR3 loop is CSVDQWGRQGYGYTF. In nucleotides, the CDR3 is TGCAGCGTTGATCAATGGGGCCGCCAGGGGTATGGCTACACCTTC.

The chain employs TRBV7-6 and TRBJ2-5; 8 bases are shared with TRBD2. Germline trimming cut 5 bases from V and 1 base from J; bases unmatched to any gene: 6. CDR1 and CDR2 from the germline V gene are SGHVS and FNYEAQ. There are 15 residues in the CDR3. The CDR3 DNA reads as TGTGCCAGCAGCCTCATAGCGGGACCCCAAGAGACCCAGTACTTC. Encoded protein: CASSLIAGPQETQYF.

This clonotype was found many times. The gene calls are TRBV24-1 and TRBJ2-1; D not resolved. V was cut by 6 bases and J by 4 bases, with 15 bases left in between. This CDR3 region has 15 residues. Germline CDR1 KGHDR, CDR2 SFDVKD. CDR3: CATSPPGPSYNEQFF. For the CDR3, the DNA is TGTGCCACCAGTCCACCGGGCCCCTCGTACAATGAGCAGTTCTTC.